What follows is one T cell receptor beta chain and its context. No antigen is known for it. Base qualities were left out, and no much larger clone turns up one base away. The sample comes from a study of shared clonotypes between healthy human individuals (dated by TCRdb to about 2020). At the level of the whole study: A couple of women and a few men aged 18 to 49 years were included in the cohort. For each donor, CD4 naive and CD4 memory were each given three plates, CD8 naive was given two plates, and CD8 memory was given one plate. To estimate repertoire size and how much clonotype sharing occurs between individuals, the study deeply sequenced the blood TCR repertoires of 4 to 6 healthy adults. Libraries were prepared and TCR repertoires were sequenced by different laboratories using diverse techniques, in order to increase sequencing depth and limit assay-specific biases. Each donor's leukapheresis produced roughly between roughly 0.9 and 8.9 billion PBMCs. Findings and caveats that apply to the study as a whole: Across four donors, about 5% of naive CD4, approximately 3.6% of naive CD8, under 2.5% of memory CD4, and approximately 0.4% of memory CD8 clonotypes were shared. Based on pairwise subsampling, the degree of clonotype sharing among donors was expected to be affected by sequencing depth. Rarefaction of sorted-subset datasets indicated incomplete sequencing despite the large sequencing depth. Because the study included a small number of donors, the genetic and exposure-history diversity represented was limited. Naive subsets generally had larger estimated clonotype richness than memory subsets did. Sampling was limited to blood, and TCR repertoires in tissue likely differ from TCR repertoires in blood. Higher generation probabilities were observed for clonotypes shared by all four sorted-subset donors than for non-shared clonotypes.

Donors were healthy HIV-negative adults with no recently reported acute infections or vaccinations. Every donor was a Caucasian adult living in Nashville, Tennessee, USA. CD4+ T cells were enriched by magnetic negative selection, after which naive cells were positively selected on CD45RA and the negative fraction was taken as the memory subset. Blood was obtained by leukapheresis, after which PBMCs were separated by Ficoll-Histopaque density gradient centrifugation and cryopreserved in liquid nitrogen vapor phase. Purity and quantity of every magnetically sorted T cell population were checked by analytical flow cytometry. Genomic DNA was isolated from each sorted fraction and quantified by UV absorbance on a Nanodrop 2000c. Using the deep immunoSEQ assay, TCR CDR3 regions were amplified from genomic DNA by multiplex PCR. Extracted genomic DNA from each cell subset was spread evenly across all wells of several immunoSEQ 96-well plates, with each plate serving as a replicate. For sorted subsets, approximately 190 ng genomic DNA, equal to some 28,000 T cell genomes, was loaded into each replicate PCR. Purified libraries were quantified with a Qubit 3.0 fluorometer, sized on a Bioanalyzer 2100, and re-quantified with the KAPA Library Quantification kit. Every immunoSEQ 96-well plate was sequenced on a dedicated single-read 150-cycle Illumina NextSeq 550 flow cell. The source study handled its data this way. Because the immunoSEQ output held only junctional sequences and lacked quality scores, the filtering could not match the filtering applied to full-length reads. Sequences were annotated with PyIR, a Python wrapper for IgBLAST v1.9, using IMGT germline references to assign V/J genes and CDR3. Any read was removed if the V/J assignment was weak (E-value above 1e-6), the CDR3 was missing, or the read contained stop codons, out-of-frame junctions, or ambiguous translated residues. V3J clonotypes were defined by identical inferred V gene, J gene, and CDR3 amino acid sequence. The percentage overlap between two repertoires was calculated by dividing the number of shared unique clonotypes by the size of the smaller repertoire. Repertoire richness was assessed with RTK rarefaction, the Chao1 estimator, and Recon v2.1 estimates of unobserved clonotypes. Generation probabilities for all TCRbeta clonotypes obtained by the gDNA method from a handful of donors were computed using OLGA. TCRdb obtained this table from immuneACCESS and retained in-frame rearrangements with V and J assigned. These tables miss some clones; where compared with another copy, unresolved V genes account for less than half of the shortfall, and the remainder is unexplained. That table is the source of V, J and clone size, and D and trimming were worked out from the DNA. The sample table holds a few hundred thousand clones, of which more than 95% were seen once. The top ten hold about 0.06% of the sample.

The germline V gene encodes CDR1 MNHEY and CDR2 SVGAGI. The cysteine opens and the phenylalanine closes a CDR3 of 15 amino acids. Of the read, only the CDR3 DNA is kept; its 45 bases are in frame from base 1. Sequences were obtained from naive CD4+ T cells sorted from blood. According to the study, the label for this sample's cell subset or site signals: CD45RA+ positively selected. The receptor chain draws on TRBV6-5 and TRBJ2-5; the central 7 bases match TRBD1. The closer fit of TRBJ2-7 to the DNA end suggests the J call may be wrong. The TCR was taken from a woman aged 25 to 39 in good health. DNA sequence: TGTGCCAGCAGTGCTACCGGGACAGTTTCCTACGAGCAGTACTTC. Its product reads: CASSATGTVSYEQYF.